This T cell receptor beta chain is drawn from a study of cytotoxic CD8 clonotypes in ibrutinib-treated CLL. Study information: Response material was collected after a median approximately 12 months of treatment, range 6 to 36. The study's findings and limits: Higher circulating CD8+ T-cell counts strongly accompanied higher baseline clonality, above age-matched healthy donors. Contraction or stability on treatment was seen for public clonotypes, which were uncommon.

As to this clone: The antigen remains undetermined.

V lost 4 bases, J lost 5 bases, and 1 base stayed unmatched. Per the germline V gene, CDR1 is KGHSH and CDR2 is LQKENI. The CDR3 is made up of 12 amino acids. TCRdb's table, derived via immunoSEQ multiplex PCR, lists solely in-frame clones and lacks some. This table has about 330,000 clones, roughly 71% appearing once. The chain has TRBV18 and TRBJ1-1, with 7 bases lining up with TRBD1. The specimen was PBMCs, collected after 36 months of ibrutinib treatment. The TCR comes from a human donor with chronic lymphocytic leukemia. CDR3 sequence: CASSRQGTEAFF. CDR3 in DNA: TGTGCCAGCTCACGACAGGGTACTGAAGCTTTCTTT.